This T cell receptor beta chain was sequenced during a study of blood T cell repertoires in COVID-19. Study-level background: Specimens from acute and convalescent COVID-19 originated in the United States, Italy and Spain. T cells, B-cell-depleted T cells, or PBMCs supplied cDNA or gDNA.

The Seattle site enrolled patients during active infection and followed them longitudinally. V lost 6 bases, J lost 9 bases, and 6 bases stayed unmatched. The germline CDR1 and CDR2 sequences are KGHSH and LQKENI. The CDR3 has 13 residues. The sample holds one count of this clone. Per the original methods: The authors estimated nucleated cell counts from reference gene primer amplification. Some clones are missing from TCRdb's copy, which holds only in-frame ones; the method was immunoSEQ multiplex PCR. V and J calls and clone size are as listed in that table; D and trimming were resolved from the DNA. The sample records hundreds of thousands of clones, roughly 90% being singletons.

The source is a woman aged 25 to 45 with COVID-19, enrolled during active disease. Sequencing was done on a sample of peripheral blood. The V and J genes are TRBV18 and TRBJ2-1; TRBD1 agrees at 9 bases. CDR3 amino acids: CASSRDRAAEQFF. In DNA form, the CDR3 reads TGTGCCAGCTCCAGGGACAGGGCGGCTGAGCAGTTCTTC.